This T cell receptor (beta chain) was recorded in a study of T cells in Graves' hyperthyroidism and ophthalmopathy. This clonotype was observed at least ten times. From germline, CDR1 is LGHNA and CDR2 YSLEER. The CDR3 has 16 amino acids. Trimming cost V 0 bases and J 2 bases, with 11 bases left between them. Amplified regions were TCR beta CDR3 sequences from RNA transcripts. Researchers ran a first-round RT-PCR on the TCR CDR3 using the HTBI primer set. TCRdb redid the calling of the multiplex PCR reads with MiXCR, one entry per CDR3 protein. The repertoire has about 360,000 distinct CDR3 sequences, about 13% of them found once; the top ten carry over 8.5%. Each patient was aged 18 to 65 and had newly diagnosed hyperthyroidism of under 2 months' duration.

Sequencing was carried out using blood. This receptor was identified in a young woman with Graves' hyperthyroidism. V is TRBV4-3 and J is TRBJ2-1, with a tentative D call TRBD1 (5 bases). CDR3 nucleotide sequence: TGCGCCAGCAGCCAAGATTACACAGGAGCCTACAATGAGCAGTTCTTC. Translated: CASSQDYTGAYNEQFF.